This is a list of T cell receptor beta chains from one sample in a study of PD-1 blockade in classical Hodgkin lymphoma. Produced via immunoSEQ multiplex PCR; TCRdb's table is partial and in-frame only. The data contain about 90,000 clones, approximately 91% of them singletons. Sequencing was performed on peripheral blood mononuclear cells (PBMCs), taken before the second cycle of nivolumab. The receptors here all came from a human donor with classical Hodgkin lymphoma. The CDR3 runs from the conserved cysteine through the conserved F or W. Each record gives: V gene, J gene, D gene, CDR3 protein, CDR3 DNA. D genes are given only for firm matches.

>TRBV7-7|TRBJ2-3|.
CASSFGSTDTQYF
TGTGCCAGCAGCTTCGGGAGCACAGATACGCAGTATTTT
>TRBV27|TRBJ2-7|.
CASGPYEQYF
TGTGCCAGCGGCCCATACGAGCAGTACTTC
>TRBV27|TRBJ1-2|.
CASSLSQVDYGYTF
TGTGCCAGCAGTTTATCCCAGGTCGACTATGGCTACACCTTC
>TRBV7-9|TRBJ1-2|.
CASREGRGDLYDYTF
TGTGCCAGCAGGGAAGGAAGGGGCGACCTCTATGACTACACCTTC
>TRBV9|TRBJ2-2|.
CASSVPGAPNTGELFF
TGTGCCAGCAGCGTACCGGGGGCCCCGAACACCGGGGAGCTGTTTTTT
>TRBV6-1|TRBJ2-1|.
CASSEGALWGSSYNEQFF
TGTGCCAGCAGTGAGGGTGCGCTCTGGGGGAGCTCCTACAATGAGCAGTTCTTC
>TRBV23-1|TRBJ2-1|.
CASSHPLSGDNEQFF
TGCGCCAGCAGTCATCCACTTTCAGGAGACAATGAGCAGTTCTTC
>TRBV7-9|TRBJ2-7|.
CASSLLLGGGYEQYF
TGTGCCAGCAGCTTGCTGTTGGGAGGGGGCTACGAGCAGTACTTC
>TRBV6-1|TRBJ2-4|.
CASALRNREVYQYF
TGTGCCAGCGCTCTCCGCAACAGGGAGGTGTATCAGTACTTC
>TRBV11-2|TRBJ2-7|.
CASSLEYPGASYEQYF
TGTGCCAGCAGCTTAGAGTATCCGGGAGCGTCCTACGAGCAGTACTTC
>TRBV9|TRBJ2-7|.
CASSVDPAGSYEQYF
TGTGCCAGCAGCGTAGATCCGGCAGGTTCCTACGAGCAGTACTTC